The 5 T cell receptor beta chains in this list originate from one sample, sequenced in a study of T cells in women clearing cervical HPV infection. Sequencing used immunoSEQ multiplex PCR; TCRdb keeps in-frame clones, though not all of them. The listing records about 22,000 clones. The material sequenced was blood buffy coat. The source of these receptors is a woman between 18 and 75 years old with a cervical HPV16 infection that either progressed to CIN3+ or cleared (not recorded which).

Points on this clone: The CDR3 end falls 3 residues outside the read, so it is completed with the germline J gene. The genes are TRBV5-4 and TRBJ1-3; 9 bases align to TRBD1. The V and J ends lost 5 bases and 0 bases, in that order; junction bases with no gene match: 6. Germline assignment: CDR1 SGHNT and CDR2 YYREEE (reference sequence). The CDR3 spans 16 residues. The sequenced part of the CDR3 DNA is TGTGCCAGCAGTCCTGCGGGACAGGGCTCTGGAAACACC. This gives the protein CASSPAGQGSGNT. The entire CDR3 is CASSPAGQGSGNTIYF.

Regarding this clone: The read terminates 3 residues ahead of where the CDR3 ends, so the germline J gene completes it. This chain connects TRBV7-9 to TRBJ2-7; 9 positions match TRBD1. Germline-derived CDR1 and CDR2 are SEHNR and FQNEAQ (reference sequence). The CDR3 spans 15 residues. The V segment lost 1 base and the J segment 2 bases; nucleotides outside the gene matches: 3. CDR3 DNA, as far as it was read: TGTGCCAGCAGCTTAGTACAGGGGGCCACCTACGAG. This sequence encodes CASSLVQGATYE. The entire CDR3 protein is CASSLVQGATYEQYF. The full variable domain, its missing parts supplied by reference TRBV7-9 and TRBJ2-7, is DTGVSQNPRHKITKRGQNVTFRCDPISEHNRLYWYRQTLGQGPEFLTYFQNEAQLEKSRLLSDRFSAERPKGSFSTLEIQRTEQGDSAMYLCASSLVQGATYEQYFGPGTRLTVT.

Regarding this clone: The read ends 3 residues before the CDR3 terminus; that terminus is restored from the germline J gene. The rearrangement links TRBV5-1 to TRBJ2-7; TRBD1 agrees at 8 bases. The germline gives CDR1 SGHRS, CDR2 YFSETQ. V lost 1 base and J lost 2; bases outside the gene matches: 8. CDR3 length equals 16 residues. CDR3 sequence reads: CASSLQPGQDTYEQYF. CDR3 bases read: TGCGCCAGCAGCTTGCAACCGGGACAGGATACCTACGAG.

Details on this clone: The CDR3 goes on 3 residues after the read ends, and that part is filled in from the germline J gene. The chain carries TRBV6-2 or TRBV6-3 and TRBJ2-1, with 11 bases fitting TRBD2. The junction had 6 bases not matched to a gene; V was cut back by 6 bases and J by 5 bases. Germline lookup yields CDR1 MNHEY and CDR2 SVGEGT. The CDR3 has 15 residues. The CDR3 sequence is CASRLAGGENNEQFF. Incomplete CDR3 DNA: TGTGCCAGCAGGCTAGCGGGAGGCGAGAACAATGAG.

Details on this clone: Read coverage stops 3 residues before the CDR3 terminus; the germline J gene supplies the remainder. The chain joins TRBV20-1 to TRBJ2-1, with 7 positions matching TRBD1. Trimming removed 4 bases from V and 3 bases from J; junction bases left unmatched: 9. Germline CDR1 is DFQATT and CDR2 is SNEGSKA (reference sequence). The CDR3 has 15 amino acids. CDR3 in amino acids: CSATTGTAFYNEQFF. The CDR3 DNA, read in part, is TGCAGTGCTACTACCGGGACAGCATTCTACAATGAG.